This TCR beta chain was sequenced in a study of neurological immune-mediated disorders. The study, taken as a whole, reports: It was HTLV-1-associated myelopathy that showed the most TCR clonal expansion, while multiple sclerosis showed the least, falling below healthy controls. Subjects shared no identical expanded-clone CDR3 amino acid sequences, suggesting private TCR-beta repertoires in all groups.

Template-switch 5'RACE cDNA synthesis added a 10-nucleotide unique molecular identifier. One entry per CDR3 protein, called by TCRdb with MiXCR from the 5' RACE reads. Among nearly 45,000 distinct CDR3 sequences listed, approximately 21% were seen once. J was trimmed by 4 bases and V by 0 bases; bases with no gene match: 11. This CDR3 spans 18 amino acids. Germline values: CDR1 SGHRS, CDR2 YFSETQ. Regarding time point: technical triplicate 3. This clonotype was picked up a small number of times. What it recognizes is unknown. The clonotype originates from a man in his fifties or sixties with HTLV-1-associated myelopathy (HAM/TSP). The chain is built from TRBV5-1 and TRBJ2-2; 8 bases fit TRBD2. The sample consisted of PBMCs. The CDR3 here is CASSLVVAGSRGTGELFF. The CDR3 region has the DNA TGCGCCAGCAGCTTGGTCGTAGCGGGATCTCGTGGCACCGGGGAGCTGTTTTTT.